The 26 T cell receptor beta chains below all came from one sample that was sequenced in a study of TIL therapy for anti-PD-1-resistant metastatic lung cancer. This was the immunoSEQ v3 assay. Produced via immunoSEQ multiplex PCR; TCRdb's table is partial and in-frame only. The sample contains over 10,000 clones, about 70% of which appear only once. The time point denotes: pre-treatment sample, taken before nivolumab and TIL therapy. Most excised metastases sampled were pleural nodules or supraclavicular lymph nodes. The sample in question was tumor tissue, obtained at baseline. These receptors were taken from a woman aged 30-79 years with non-small cell lung cancer.

The V call is TRBV6-6, the J call TRBJ2-5, with a possible D match to TRBD2 (8 bases). Trimming removed 8 bases at V and 2 bases at J, with 21 bases between. The CDR3 is 16 amino acids. CDR1 and CDR2 from the germline V gene are MNHNY and SVGAGI (reference sequence). The CDR3 DNA follows: TGTGCCAGCGCAAGGGGGCTAGCGGGTTATCAAGAGACCCAGTACTTC. Its translation: CASARGLAGYQETQYF.

This clone was counted only a few times. This sequence joins TRBV4-2 and TRBJ1-2; unclear D gene. The CDR3 totals 14 residues. CDR1 LGHNA and CDR2 YNFKEQ come from the germline V gene. Trimming left V 3 bases short and J 4 bases short, with 12 bases between. The CDR3 DNA sequence: TGTGCCAGCAGCCAGGAGGGCGGACTCTATGGCTACACCTTC. It yields the protein CASSQEGGLYGYTF.

The J gene is TRBJ1-1, the V gene TRBV6-6; D gene unclear. CDR1 is MNHNY, CDR2 SVGAGI, per germline (reference sequence). There are 9 residues in the CDR3. With 11 bases removed from V and 11 bases from J, the gap between germline ends came to 12 bases. Written as DNA, the CDR3 is TGTGCCGAACTCGTACATGCTTTCTTT. It encodes CAELVHAFF.

The chain has TRBV7-3 and TRBJ2-1; D not resolved. The CDR3 extends over 12 amino acids. Germline-derived CDR1 and CDR2 are SGHTA and FQGTGA. V was shortened by 5 bases and J by 6 bases, with 8 bases between the two germline ends. CDR3 sequence reads: CASSRESNEQFF. The CDR3 DNA follows: TGTGCCAGCAGCCGAGAGAGCAATGAGCAGTTCTTC.

The V call is TRBV5-1, the J call TRBJ1-2; 7 nucleotides match TRBD1. Germline CDR1 and CDR2: SGHRS and YFSETQ. The J segment lost 8 bases and the V segment lost 4 bases, leaving 11 bases of the junction unmatched. This CDR3 contains 14 residues. CDR3 nucleotide sequence: TGCGCCAGCAGCCCTGGGACAGCGCCATGGGGCTACACCTTC. It translates to CASSPGTAPWGYTF.

This chain uses TRBV19 with TRBJ1-1; D might be TRBD1 (6 bases). V lost 6 bases to trimming and J lost 5 bases, with 10 bases between them. The length of the CDR3 is 12 residues. Looked up from germline, CDR1 is LNHDA and CDR2 is SQIVND (reference sequence). The DNA of the CDR3 is TGTGCCAGTAGCCTACAGGGAACTGAAGCTTTCTTT. This codes for CASSLQGTEAFF. Full variable domain (missing parts from reference TRBV19 and TRBJ1-1): DGGITQSPKYLFRKEGQNVTLSCEQNLNHDAMYWYRQDPGQGLRLIYYSQIVNDFQKGDIAEGYSVSREKKESFPLTVTSAQKNPTAFYLCASSLQGTEAFFGQGTRLTVV.

This clone was detected only once. The chain combines TRBV27 with TRBJ2-4; the D call may be TRBD1 or TRBD2 (5 bases each). The CDR3 has 15 amino acids. Looked up from germline, CDR1 is MNHEY and CDR2 is SMNVEV (reference sequence). Deletions cut 8 bases from V and 4 bases from J, with 18 bases between. CDR3 nucleotide sequence: TGTGCCAGCGGAAGATCCGGGACGCCTAAAAACATTCAGTACTTC. Amino acids: CASGRSGTPKNIQYF.

The J gene is TRBJ2-1, the V gene TRBV10-3, with D tentatively TRBD1 (6 bases). The ends were cut back, 7 bases at V and 5 bases at J, with 15 bases in the middle. CDR1 and CDR2 from the germline V gene are ENHRY and SYGVKD. The CDR3 length is 14 residues. CDR3 nucleotide sequence: TGTGCCATCATGGATCCAGGGGCCCACAATGAGCAGTTCTTC. This gives the protein CAIMDPGAHNEQFF.

The rearrangement joins TRBV28 to TRBJ1-2; unclear D gene. Germline CDR1 is MDHEN and CDR2 is SYDVKM. This CDR3 is 15 amino acids long. The ends were cut back, 4 bases at V and 1 base at J, with 13 bases in the middle. CDR3 nucleotides: TGTGCCAGCAGTTCATCCCCGGATGGTAACTATGGCTACACCTTC. As protein: CASSSSPDGNYGYTF.

The CDR3 reads CASSSSPDRVDSPLHF. In nucleotides, the CDR3 is TGTGCCAGCAGTTCCTCTCCGGACAGGGTGGATTCACCCCTCCACTTT. The gene calls are TRBV27 and TRBJ1-6, with TRBD1 matching over 8 bases. V lost 4 bases, J lost 8 bases, and 10 bases stayed unmatched. CDR1 MNHEY and CDR2 SMNVEV come from the germline V gene (reference sequence). This CDR3 has 16 amino acids.

This clone was detected only a few times. The chain recombines TRBV21-1 with TRBJ2-6. TRBV21-1 is reported as a pseudogene. The CDR3 totals 16 residues. The CDR3 protein is CASSKEGGSGANVLTF. The CDR3 nucleotides read TGTGCCAGCAGCAAAGAGGGCGGCTCTGGGGCCAACGTCCTGACTTTC.

The sample holds a few counts of this clone. The V call is TRBV10-3, the J call TRBJ1-1; TRBD1 might be the D (6 bases). V was cut by 0 bases and J by 7 bases, with 12 bases left in between. Germline CDR1 reads ENHRY; CDR2 reads SYGVKD. This CDR3 has 14 amino acids. The CDR3 sequence is CAISESTGGNEAFF. As DNA, the CDR3 is TGTGCCATCAGTGAGTCGACAGGTGGAAATGAAGCTTTCTTT.

This clone was recorded only once. The chain is built from TRBV6-5 and TRBJ1-2; TRBD1 might be the D (6 bases). The CDR3 runs 14 residues. Germline-derived CDR1 and CDR2 are MNHEY and SVGAGI. V was clipped by 5 bases and J by 2 bases, with 12 bases between them. CDR3 in amino acids: CASSEYQGNYGYTF. The DNA for the CDR3 is TGTGCCAGCAGTGAATACCAGGGGAACTATGGCTACACCTTC.

V is TRBV6-4 and J is TRBJ1-2; D remains ambiguous. Trimming shortened V by 0 bases and J by 2 bases, and 7 bases separated the two germline ends. This CDR3 has 14 amino acids. Germline CDR1 reads MRHNA; CDR2 reads SNTAGT. CDR3 bases: TGTGCCAGCAGTGACTCCGCAGAGAACTATGGCTACACCTTC. Translation gives CASSDSAENYGYTF.

CDR3 DNA: TGCAGCGTAGAGGGACTAGCGGAGTACAATGAGCAGTTCTTC. Encoded protein: CSVEGLAEYNEQFF. The rearrangement uses TRBV29-1 and TRBJ2-1; the match to TRBD2 covers 11 bases. The CDR3 extends over 14 amino acids. CDR1 is SQVTM and CDR2 is ANQGSEA in the germline V gene. Trimming cost V 6 bases and J 4 bases; bases outside gene matches: 5.

The chain carries TRBV27 and TRBJ1-6; the D gene is possibly TRBD1 (5 bases). CDR1 is MNHEY, CDR2 SMNVEV, per germline (reference sequence). The CDR3 spans 15 residues. V shed 2 bases and J shed 7 bases, with 12 bases lying between them. This CDR3 reads CASSLGGWENSPLHF. Written as DNA, the CDR3 is TGTGCCAGCAGTTTAGGGGGGTGGGAAAATTCACCCCTCCACTTT.

The rearrangement joins TRBV15 to TRBJ1-2; maybe TRBD1 (5 bases). V lost 4 bases, J lost 8 bases, and 20 bases lay in between. This CDR3 comprises 15 residues. Per the germline V gene, CDR1 is LNHNV and CDR2 is YYDKDF (reference sequence). CDR3 sequence (DNA): TGTGCCACCAGCAAGATCCGGGACGGAGTAAAAGGCTACACCTTC. Translating it yields CATSKIRDGVKGYTF.

This clone showed up just a few times. This chain links TRBV30 with TRBJ1-2; no clear D gene. CDR3 length: 12 amino acids. V lost 2 bases, J lost 4 bases, and 8 bases lay in between. Germline lookup yields CDR1 GTSNPN and CDR2 SVGIG (reference sequence). The CDR3: CAWSIRAYGYTF. CDR3 DNA: TGTGCCTGGAGTATCAGAGCCTATGGCTACACCTTC. Full variable domain (remainder filled in from reference TRBV30 and TRBJ1-2): SQTIHQWPATLVQPVGSPLSLECTVEGTSNPNLYWYRQAAGRGLQLLFYSVGIGQISSEVPQNLSASRPQDRQFILSSKKLLLSDSGFYLCAWSIRAYGYTFGSGTRLTVV.

The rearrangement joins TRBV7-2 to TRBJ1-2, with unresolved D. Trimming cost V 5 bases and J 4 bases, with 8 bases left between them. This CDR3 region has 12 residues. From germline, CDR1 is SGHTA and CDR2 FQGNSA. The CDR3 here is CASSPGSYGYTF. In DNA, the CDR3 is TGTGCCAGCAGCCCCGGGAGCTATGGCTACACCTTC.

By its share, this clone is medium-sized (0.01 to 0.1%). The chain uses TRBV6-1 and TRBJ1-1, with 8 bases lining up with TRBD1. The V segment lost 7 bases and the J segment 1 base; nucleotides outside the gene matches: 5. Germline-derived CDR1 and CDR2 are MNHNS and SASEGT. CDR3 length: 14 amino acids. The chain's CDR3 is CASNPGGQNTEAFF. In DNA form, the CDR3 reads TGTGCCAGCAACCCAGGGGGCCAGAACACTGAAGCTTTCTTT.

CDR3 residues: CASSWGGNPLYGYTF. CDR3 bases: TGTGCCAGCAGCTGGGGGGGGAACCCCCTTTACGGCTACACCTTC. V and J are TRBV5-6 and TRBJ1-2, with a weak D call TRBD1 (5 bases). With 3 bases removed from V and 8 bases from J, the gap between germline ends came to 20 bases. The CDR3 runs 15 residues. Germline CDR1 SGHDT, CDR2 YYEEEE.

The chain couples TRBV18 to TRBJ2-1; 9 nucleotides agree with TRBD2. V was clipped by 0 bases and J by 5 bases; unmatched bases: 11. The germline gives CDR1 KGHSH, CDR2 LQKENI. This CDR3 has 18 amino acids. CDR3 bases: TGTGCCAGCTCACCACCACCCCCGGGGATAGCGGGAGACAATGAGCAGTTCTTC. Residues: CASSPPPPGIAGDNEQFF.

The chain uses TRBV7-2 and TRBJ1-2, with D perhaps matching TRBD1 (6 bases). Trimming removed 5 bases from V and 9 bases from J, with 19 bases in between. This CDR3 has 14 residues. Germline V gene data show CDR1 as SGHTA and CDR2 as FQGNSA. In DNA form, the CDR3 reads TGTGCCAGCAGCCTCTCCGCAGGGGCCTGGAGCTACACCTTC. This translates into CASSLSAGAWSYTF.

The chain links TRBV28 to TRBJ1-3; D remains ambiguous. The germline V gene has CDR1 MDHEN and CDR2 SYDVKM. V lost 5 bases and J 0 bases, leaving 11 bases between the germline ends. The CDR3 has 15 amino acids. CDR3 DNA sequence: TGTGCCAGCAGTCCGCTCATTAGCTCTGGAAACACCATATATTTT. This translates into CASSPLISSGNTIYF.

This clone was counted only a few times. The chain couples TRBV6-5 to TRBJ1-2, with D hard to call. V lost 4 bases to trimming and J lost 7 bases, with 16 bases between them. This CDR3 region has 14 residues. Germline lookup yields CDR1 MNHEY and CDR2 SVGAGI. Here the CDR3 DNA reads TGTGCCAGCAGTTCCACCCCAGTTGGGGTTGGCTACACCTTC. Translating gives CASSSTPVGVGYTF.

This clone has only a few counts. An end of the junction differs from the germline gene, which may be a read error. V usage is TRBV2 and J usage is TRBJ1-5; no definite D call. Looked up from germline, CDR1 is SNHLY and CDR2 is FYNNEI. The CDR3 loop spans 13 amino acids. The CDR3 nucleotides read TGTGCCAGCAGGGAAGGGATAAATCAGCCCCAGCATTTT. Protein sequence: CASREGINQPQHF.